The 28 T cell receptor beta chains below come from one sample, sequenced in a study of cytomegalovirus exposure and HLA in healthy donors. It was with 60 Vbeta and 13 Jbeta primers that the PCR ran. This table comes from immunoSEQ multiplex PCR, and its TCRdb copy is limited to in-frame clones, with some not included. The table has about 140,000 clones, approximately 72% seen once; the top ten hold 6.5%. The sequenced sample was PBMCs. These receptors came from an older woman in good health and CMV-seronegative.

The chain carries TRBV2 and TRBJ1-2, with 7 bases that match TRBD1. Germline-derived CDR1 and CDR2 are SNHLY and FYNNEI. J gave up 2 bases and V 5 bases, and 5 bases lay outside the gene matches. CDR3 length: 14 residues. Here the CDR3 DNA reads TGTGCCAGCAGTTTGACAGGGACCAACTATGGCTACACCTTC. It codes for CASSLTGTNYGYTF.

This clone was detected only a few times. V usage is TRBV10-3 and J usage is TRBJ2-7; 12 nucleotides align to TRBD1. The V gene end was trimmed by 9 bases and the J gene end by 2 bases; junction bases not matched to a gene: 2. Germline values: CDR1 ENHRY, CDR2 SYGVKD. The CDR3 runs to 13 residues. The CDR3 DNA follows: TGTGCCATAGGGACAGGGGGCACCTACGAGCAGTACTTC. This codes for CAIGTGGTYEQYF.

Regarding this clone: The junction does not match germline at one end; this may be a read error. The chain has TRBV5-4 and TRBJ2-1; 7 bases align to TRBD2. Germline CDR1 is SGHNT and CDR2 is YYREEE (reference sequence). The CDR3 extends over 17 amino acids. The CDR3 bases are TGCGCCAGCAGCCAAGATAGCGGGTTAAGGGCCGGGAATGAGCAGTTCTTC. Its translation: CASSQDSGLRAGNEQFF.

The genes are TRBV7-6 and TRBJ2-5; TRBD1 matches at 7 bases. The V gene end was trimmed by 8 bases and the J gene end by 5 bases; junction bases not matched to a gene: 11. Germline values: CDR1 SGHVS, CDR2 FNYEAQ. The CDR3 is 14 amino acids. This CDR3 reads CASSDRGRGETQYF. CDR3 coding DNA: TGTGCCAGCTCGGATAGGGGGCGCGGGGAGACCCAGTACTTC.

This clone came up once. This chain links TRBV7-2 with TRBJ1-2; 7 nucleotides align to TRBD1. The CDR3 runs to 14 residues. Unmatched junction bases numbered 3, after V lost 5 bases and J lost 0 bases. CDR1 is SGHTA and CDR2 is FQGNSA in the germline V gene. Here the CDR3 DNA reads TGTGCCAGCAGCCGAGGGGGCTCTAACTATGGCTACACCTTC. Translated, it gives CASSRGGSNYGYTF.

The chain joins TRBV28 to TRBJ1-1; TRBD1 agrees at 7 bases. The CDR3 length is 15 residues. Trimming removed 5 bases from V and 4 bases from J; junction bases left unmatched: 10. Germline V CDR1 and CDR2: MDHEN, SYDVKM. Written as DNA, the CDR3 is TGTGCCAGCAGTCCACAGGGGAGACGGATCACTGAAGCTTTCTTT. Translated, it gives CASSPQGRRITEAFF.

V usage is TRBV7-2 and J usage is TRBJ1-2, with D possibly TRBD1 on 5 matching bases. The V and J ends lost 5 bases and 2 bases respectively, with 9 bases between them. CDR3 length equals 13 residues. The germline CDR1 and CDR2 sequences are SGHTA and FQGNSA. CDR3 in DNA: TGTGCCAGCAGCCGACAGAGCAACTATGGCTACACCTTC. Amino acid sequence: CASSRQSNYGYTF.

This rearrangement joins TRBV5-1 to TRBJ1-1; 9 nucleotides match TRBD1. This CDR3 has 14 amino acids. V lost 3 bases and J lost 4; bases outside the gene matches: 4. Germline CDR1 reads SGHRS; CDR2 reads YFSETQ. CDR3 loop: CASSYRGQITEAFF. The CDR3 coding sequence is TGCGCCAGCAGCTACAGGGGGCAGATCACTGAAGCTTTCTTT. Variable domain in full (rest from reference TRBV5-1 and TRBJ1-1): KAGVTQTPRYLIKTRGQQVTLSCSPISGHRSVSWYQQTPGQGLQFLFEYFSETQRNKGNFPGRFSGRQFSNSRSEMNVSTLELGDSALYLCASSYRGQITEAFFGQGTRLTVV.

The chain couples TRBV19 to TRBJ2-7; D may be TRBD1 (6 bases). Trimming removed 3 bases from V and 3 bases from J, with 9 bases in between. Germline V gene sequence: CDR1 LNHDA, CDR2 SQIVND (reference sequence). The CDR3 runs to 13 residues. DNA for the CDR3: TGTGCCAGTAGTATGGGCAGGGGCTACGAGCAGTACTTC. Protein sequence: CASSMGRGYEQYF.

As DNA, the CDR3 is TGTGCCAGTAGACAGGGGCAGAACACTGAAGCTTTCTTT. It encodes CASRQGQNTEAFF. The genes are TRBV19 and TRBJ1-1; 7 bases are shared with TRBD1. The ends lost 6 bases at V and 1 base at J; junction bases unmatched: 2. The germline gives CDR1 LNHDA, CDR2 SQIVND (reference sequence). This CDR3 is built from 13 residues.

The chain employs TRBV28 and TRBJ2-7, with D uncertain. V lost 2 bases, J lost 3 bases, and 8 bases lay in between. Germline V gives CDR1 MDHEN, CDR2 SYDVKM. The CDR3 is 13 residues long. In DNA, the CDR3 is TGTGCCAGCAGTTTAATAGCCCTCTACGAGCAGTACTTC. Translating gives CASSLIALYEQYF.

In DNA form, the CDR3 reads TGTGCCAGTTCGGAGGGACGATCTAATGAAAAACTGTTTTTT. Translating it yields CASSEGRSNEKLFF. V and J are TRBV28 and TRBJ1-4, with a possible D match to TRBD1 (5 bases). There are 14 residues in the CDR3. CDR1 and CDR2 (germline): MDHEN, SYDVKM. The germline V and J ends were trimmed by 9 bases and 3 bases, with 14 bases remaining between them.

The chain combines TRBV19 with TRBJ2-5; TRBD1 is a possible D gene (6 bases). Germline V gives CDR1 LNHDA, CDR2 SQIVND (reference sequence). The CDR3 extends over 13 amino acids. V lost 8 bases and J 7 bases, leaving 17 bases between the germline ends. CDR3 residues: CASSITGRGTQYF. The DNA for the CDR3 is TGTGCCAGTTCCATCACAGGGCGCGGGACCCAGTACTTC.

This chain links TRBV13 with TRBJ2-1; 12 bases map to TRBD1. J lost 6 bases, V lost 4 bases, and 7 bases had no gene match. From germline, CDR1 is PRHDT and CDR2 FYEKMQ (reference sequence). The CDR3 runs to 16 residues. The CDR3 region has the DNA TGTGCCAGCAGCTACATACCGGGACAGGGGGCCAATGAGCAGTTCTTC. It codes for CASSYIPGQGANEQFF.

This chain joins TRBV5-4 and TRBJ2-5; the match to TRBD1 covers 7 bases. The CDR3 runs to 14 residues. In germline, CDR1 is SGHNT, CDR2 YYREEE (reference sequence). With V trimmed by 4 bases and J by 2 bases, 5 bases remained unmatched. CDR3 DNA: TGTGCCAGCAGCAGAACGACAGGGCAAGAGACCCAGTACTTC. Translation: CASSRTTGQETQYF.

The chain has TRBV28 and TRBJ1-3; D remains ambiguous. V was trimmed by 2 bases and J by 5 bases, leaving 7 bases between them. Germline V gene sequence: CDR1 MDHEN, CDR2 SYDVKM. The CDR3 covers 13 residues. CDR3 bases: TGTGCCAGCAGTTTAGGCGACAGAAACACCATATATTTT. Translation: CASSLGDRNTIYF.

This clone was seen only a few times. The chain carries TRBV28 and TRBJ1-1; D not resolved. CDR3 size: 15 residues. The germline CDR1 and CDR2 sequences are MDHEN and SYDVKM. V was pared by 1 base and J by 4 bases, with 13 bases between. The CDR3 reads CASSLSLGGVTEAFF. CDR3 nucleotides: TGTGCCAGCAGTTTATCCTTAGGTGGAGTCACTGAAGCTTTCTTT.

The CDR3 sequence: CASSYTEQETQYF. In DNA, the CDR3 is TGTGCCAGCAGTTATACAGAGCAAGAGACCCAGTACTTC. The rearrangement uses TRBV6-5 and TRBJ2-5; D unclear. Germline CDR1 reads MNHEY; CDR2 reads SVGAGI. V was pared by 3 bases and J by 2 bases, with 7 bases between. The CDR3 totals 13 residues.

The CDR3 is CASSLDWGGTDTQYF. In DNA form, the CDR3 reads TGTGCCAGCAGCTTAGACTGGGGCGGCACAGATACGCAGTATTTT. The rearrangement joins TRBV7-2 to TRBJ2-3; maybe TRBD1 (5 bases). Germline CDR1 SGHTA, CDR2 FQGNSA. The CDR3 runs 15 residues. The V gene lost 1 base and the J gene lost 1 base, with 9 bases spanning the gap.

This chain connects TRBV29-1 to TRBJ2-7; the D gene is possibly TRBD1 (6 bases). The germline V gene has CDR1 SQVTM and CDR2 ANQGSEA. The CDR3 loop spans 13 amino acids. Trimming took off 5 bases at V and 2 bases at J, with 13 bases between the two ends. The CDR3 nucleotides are TGCAGCGTTCTAGGAAGGGACACCTACGAGCAGTACTTC. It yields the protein CSVLGRDTYEQYF.

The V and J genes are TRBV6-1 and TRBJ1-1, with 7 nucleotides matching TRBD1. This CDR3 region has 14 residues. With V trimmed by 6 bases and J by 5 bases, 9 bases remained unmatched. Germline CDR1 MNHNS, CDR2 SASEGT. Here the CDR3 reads CASSQTGRGTEAFF. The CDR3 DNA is TGTGCCAGCAGCCAGACAGGGCGAGGTACTGAAGCTTTCTTT.

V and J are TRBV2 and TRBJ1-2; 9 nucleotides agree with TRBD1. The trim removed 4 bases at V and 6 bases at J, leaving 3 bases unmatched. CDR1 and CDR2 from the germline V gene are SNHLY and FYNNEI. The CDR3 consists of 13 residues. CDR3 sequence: CASSAQGAHGYTF. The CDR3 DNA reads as TGTGCCAGCAGTGCACAGGGGGCTCATGGCTACACCTTC.

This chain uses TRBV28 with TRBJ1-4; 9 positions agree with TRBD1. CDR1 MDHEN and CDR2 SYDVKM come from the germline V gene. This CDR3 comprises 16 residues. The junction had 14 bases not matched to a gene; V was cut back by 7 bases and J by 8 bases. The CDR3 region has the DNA TGTGCCAGCACCCCTATGGGACAGGGATTAGAAGAAAAACTGTTTTTT. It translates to CASTPMGQGLEEKLFF.

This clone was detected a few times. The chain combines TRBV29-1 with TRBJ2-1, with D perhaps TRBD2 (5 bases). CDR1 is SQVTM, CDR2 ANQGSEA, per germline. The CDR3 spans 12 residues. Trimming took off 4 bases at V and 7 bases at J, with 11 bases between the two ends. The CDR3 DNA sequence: TGCAGCGTTGTGCTAGCTTCGAATGAGCAGTTCTTC. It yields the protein CSVVLASNEQFF.

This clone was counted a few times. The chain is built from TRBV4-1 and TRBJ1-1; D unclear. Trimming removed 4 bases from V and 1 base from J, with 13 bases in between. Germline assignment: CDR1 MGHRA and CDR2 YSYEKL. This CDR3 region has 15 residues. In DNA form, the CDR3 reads TGCGCCAGCAGCCCCCAGACGGGGAAGAACACTGAAGCTTTCTTT. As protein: CASSPQTGKNTEAFF.

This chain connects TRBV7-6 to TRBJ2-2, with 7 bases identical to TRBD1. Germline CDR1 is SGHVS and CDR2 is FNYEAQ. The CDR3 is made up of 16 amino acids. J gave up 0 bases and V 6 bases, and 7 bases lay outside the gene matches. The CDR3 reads CASRDYRGTNTGELFF. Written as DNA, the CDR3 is TGTGCCAGCAGGGATTACAGGGGCACGAACACCGGGGAGCTGTTTTTT.

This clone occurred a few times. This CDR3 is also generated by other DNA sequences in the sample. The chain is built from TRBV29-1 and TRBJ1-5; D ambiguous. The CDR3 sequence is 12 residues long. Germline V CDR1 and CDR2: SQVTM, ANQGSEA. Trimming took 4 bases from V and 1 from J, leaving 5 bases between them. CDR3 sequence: CSVGGSNQPQHF. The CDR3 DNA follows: TGCAGCGTTGGAGGGAGCAATCAGCCCCAGCATTTT.

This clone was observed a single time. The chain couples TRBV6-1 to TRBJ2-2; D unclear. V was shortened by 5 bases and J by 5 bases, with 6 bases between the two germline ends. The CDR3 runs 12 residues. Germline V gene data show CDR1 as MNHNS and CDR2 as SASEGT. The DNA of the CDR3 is TGTGCCAGCAGTTCTGTGACCGGGGAGCTGTTTTTT. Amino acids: CASSSVTGELFF.